This TCR beta chain was captured by sequencing in a study of identical twins. TCRdb analysed the 5' RACE reads with MiXCR anew, one entry per CDR3 protein. Here the sample spans 650,000 to 750,000 distinct CDR3 sequences, 21% being singletons. Study outcomes and limitations: Beta clonotypes that were abundant in cord blood contained fewer insertions, a pattern absent from memory repertoires.

The CDR3 consists of 15 residues. Between the trimmed V and J ends, which lost 6 bases and 2 bases, there was a span of 15 bases. The germline V gene has CDR1 ENHRY and CDR2 SYGVKD. Only a few counts were recorded for this clonotype. Its antigen is unknown. This same sample was also taken into another study, of T cells expressing NK-cell markers. This second study says: The study drew TCR beta repertoires from sorted CD3+CD56+NKG2C+, CD3+CD56+NKG2C- and CD3+CD56-NKG2C+ T cells. Serological testing identified seven of the eight sequenced donors as HCMV-seropositive and one as seronegative.

Specimen: PBMCs. The V and J genes are TRBV10-3 and TRBJ2-3; tentatively, D is TRBD1 (6 bases). The TCR was taken from a woman between 18 and 29 years old in good health. Here the CDR3 reads CAIREDREDTDTQYF. The CDR3 DNA is TGTGCCATCAGGGAGGACAGAGAAGACACAGATACGCAGTATTTT.